One sample yielded the 9 T cell receptor beta chains listed below, sequenced in a study of blood T cell repertoires in COVID-19. TCRdb keeps only in-frame clones here, not all; method: immunoSEQ multiplex PCR. The data hold some 100,000 clones, with 70% to 80% observed a single time. The sequenced sample consisted of peripheral blood. These receptors were obtained from a woman in her seventies with acute or convalescent COVID-19.

This clone showed up just once. The chain recombines TRBV30 with TRBJ2-6, with D tentatively TRBD1 (6 bases). CDR3 length: 12 residues. Per the germline V gene, CDR1 is GTSNPN and CDR2 is SVGIG (reference sequence). This chain's CDR3 is CAADRTANVLTF. DNA of the CDR3: TGTGCTGCTGACAGGACCGCCAACGTCCTGACTTTC. Supplemented by reference TRBV30 and TRBJ2-6, the full variable domain reads SQTIHQWPATLVQPVGSPLSLECTVEGTSNPNLYWYRQAAGRGLQLLFYSVGIGQISSEVPQNLSASRPQDRQFILSSKKLLLSDSGFYLCAADRTANVLTFGAGSRLTVL.

The gene calls are TRBV7-3 and TRBJ2-6; D is undetermined. This CDR3 is 15 amino acids long. CDR1 SGHTA and CDR2 FQGTGA come from the germline V gene. The V end lost 2 bases, the J end lost 2 bases, and 7 bases lay between the germline ends. CDR3 DNA sequence: TGTGCCAGCAGCTTACTTACTACTGGGGCCAACGTCCTGACTTTC. This sequence encodes CASSLLTTGANVLTF.

The rearrangement uses TRBV11-2 and TRBJ2-3; the D is unclear. The CDR3 consists of 13 residues. CDR1 and CDR2 from the germline V gene are SGHAT and FQNNGV. Trimming stripped 5 bases from V and 4 bases from J, with 10 bases between. CDR3 coding DNA: TGTGCCAGCAGCCTCCCAGGTTCAGATACGCAGTATTTT. Its protein is CASSLPGSDTQYF.

The chain carries TRBV7-9 and TRBJ1-1; 7 positions match TRBD1. The CDR3 extends over 14 amino acids. Per germline, CDR1 SEHNR and CDR2 FQNEAQ (reference sequence). V lost 8 bases and J lost 4; bases outside the gene matches: 10. CDR3 region: CASLLLTGTTEAFF. The CDR3 nucleotides are TGTGCCAGCCTCCTTCTGACAGGGACCACTGAAGCTTTCTTT. Combining the CDR3 with reference TRBV7-9 and TRBJ1-1 gives the whole variable domain DTGVSQNPRHKITKRGQNVTFRCDPISEHNRLYWYRQTLGQGPEFLTYFQNEAQLEKSRLLSDRFSAERPKGSFSTLEIQRTEQGDSAMYLCASLLLTGTTEAFFGQGTRLTVV.

This rearrangement joins TRBV2 to TRBJ1-3; 9 bases match TRBD1. Germline CDR1 is SNHLY and CDR2 is FYNNEI. V was pared by 5 bases and J by 0 bases, with 5 bases of the junction left unmatched. This CDR3 region has 16 residues. This chain's CDR3 is CASSWGQGDSGNTIYF. The CDR3 DNA is TGTGCCAGCAGTTGGGGACAGGGTGACTCTGGAAACACCATATATTTT. The complete variable domain, with remaining parts taken from reference TRBV2 and TRBJ1-3, reads EPEVTQTPSHQVTQMGQEVILRCVPISNHLYFYWYRQILGQKVEFLVSFYNNEISEKSEIFDDQFSVERPDGSNFTLKIRSTKLEDSAMYFCASSWGQGDSGNTIYFGEGSWLTVV.

This chain uses TRBV7-9 with TRBJ2-3, with 7 bases aligning to TRBD1. Germline V gene sequence: CDR1 SEHNR, CDR2 FQNEAQ (reference sequence). The CDR3 covers 14 residues. The junction had 3 bases not matched to a gene; V was cut back by 6 bases and J by 0 bases. CDR3 bases: TGTGCCAGCAGGGGACAGACTAGCACAGATACGCAGTATTTT. It translates to CASRGQTSTDTQYF.

The genes are TRBV29-1 and TRBJ1-1, with TRBD1 as a possible D gene (5 bases). Germline CDR1 and CDR2: SQVTM and ANQGSEA. The CDR3 is 14 residues long. Trimming pared 7 bases from V and 1 base from J, leaving 16 bases between. Written as DNA, the CDR3 is TGCAGCGCTGTATATACAGGAGCGAACACTGAAGCTTTCTTT. It is translated as CSAVYTGANTEAFF.

The V call is TRBV19, the J call TRBJ2-1; TRBD2 might be the D (5 bases). The CDR3 sequence is 18 residues long. Germline V lookup: CDR1 LNHDA, CDR2 SQIVND (reference sequence). V gave up 3 bases and J gave up 7 bases, with 25 bases separating them. CDR3 DNA: TGTGCCAGTAGTATTCTGGCACCCTTTTCCGGCCCGGGGAATGAGCAGTTCTTC. Protein: CASSILAPFSGPGNEQFF.

This clone was seen just once. The genes are TRBV5-1 and TRBJ2-3; 10 bases align to TRBD1. CDR3 length: 13 residues. V lost 4 bases, J lost 7 bases, and 3 bases stayed unmatched. Germline V gene lookup returns CDR1 SGHRS and CDR2 YFSETQ. CDR3 residues: CASSRDRGNTQYF. The CDR3 DNA follows: TGCGCCAGCAGCCGGGACAGGGGTAATACGCAGTATTTT.